This TCR beta chain emerged from a study of spatial heterogeneity in lung cancer. Background on the study: Sequence detection consistently recorded a greater number of beta-chain than alpha-chain sequences. Findings of the study overall: There were more appearances of ubiquitous expanded tumor TCRs in blood at resection than at follow-up.

Every individual TCR cDNA molecule carried its own unique molecular identifier, which allowed correction of PCR and sequencing errors. TCRdb recomputed calls from the 5' RACE reads with MiXCR, one row per CDR3 protein. Among roughly 48,000 distinct CDR3 sequences, around 5.2% were seen once, and the ten largest hold roughly 11%. Time point described: sample taken at primary tumor resection. No cells were sorted before sequencing. The whole RNA sequenced was extracted from tumor, nontumor lung or frozen PBMC. The donor population consisted of approximately 70 patients with untreated, early-stage non-small cell lung cancer. The CDR3 contains 16 residues. Trimming cost V 5 bases and J 0 bases, with 17 bases left between them. The germline gives CDR1 DFQATT, CDR2 SNEGSKA (reference sequence). Points on this clonotype: Its antigen remains unidentified.

The source material was PBMCs, sampled at surgery. This clonotype originated in a male donor with early-stage non-small cell lung cancer. V and J are TRBV20-1 and TRBJ2-1; a weak D match, TRBD1 (5 bases). The CDR3 is CSAGARSGSSYNEQFF. CDR3 nucleotide sequence: TGCAGTGCTGGGGCCCGTTCGGGCAGCTCCTACAATGAGCAGTTCTTC.